Below, 6 T cell receptor beta chains from the same sample are listed, as sequenced in a study of T cell clonality in common variable immunodeficiency (dated by TCRdb to the mid-2010s). The protocol used for the library was the immunoSEQ multiplex PCR assay. Here the immuneACCESS table is served through TCRdb, limited to in-frame sequences with V and J called. Missing clones are a known gap in these copies; in checked studies unresolved V genes cover under half, and the rest lacks a known reason. The table records 30,000 to 45,000 clones for this sample, and not one of them appears only once. Less than 3% of the sample belongs to the ten largest clones. The sequencing sample was made of peripheral blood mononuclear cells. Receptor source: a person aged 18 to 69 in good health.

This clone was seen ten or more times. The CDR3 is cut off 3 residues early in the read; its end comes from the germline J gene. The J gene is TRBJ1-2, the V gene TRBV10-3, with D possibly TRBD1 on 5 matching bases. This CDR3 has 16 residues. The germline V gene encodes CDR1 ENHRY and CDR2 SYGVKD. The germline V and J ends were trimmed by 2 bases and 0 bases, with 13 bases remaining between them. CDR3 DNA (partial): TGTGCCATCAGTGAGGGGAGGGGTTTAGCTAACTATGGC. Protein: CAISEGRGLANYG. The full CDR3 is CAISEGRGLANYGYTF.

This clone was picked up many times. Read sequence stops 3 residues before the CDR3 end, and the germline J gene provides the missing end. The rearrangement links TRBV2 to TRBJ2-1, with a possible D match to TRBD1 (6 bases). Per germline, CDR1 SNHLY and CDR2 FYNNEI. V was trimmed by 3 bases and J by 9 bases, leaving 15 bases between them. The CDR3 is made up of 14 amino acids. CDR3 residues: CASSDGQLGVEQFF. The covered CDR3 bases are TGTGCCAGCAGTGATGGACAGTTAGGAGTTGAG. Variable domain in full (rest from reference TRBV2 and TRBJ2-1): EPEVTQTPSHQVTQMGQEVILRCVPISNHLYFYWYRQILGQKVEFLVSFYNNEISEKSEIFDDQFSVERPDGSNFTLKIRSTKLEDSAMYFCASSDGQLGVEQFFGPGTRLTVL.

This clone showed up just a few times. Read data end 3 residues before the CDR3 end; the end is taken from the germline J gene. The chain is built from TRBV10-2 and TRBJ2-3, with D possibly being TRBD1 (6 bases). The CDR3 totals 13 residues. Per germline, CDR1 WSHSY and CDR2 SAAADI. CDR3 sequence reads: CASRGQTNQPQYF. The CDR3 bases that were read are TGCGCCAGCAGAGGACAGACCAATCAGCCG.

This clone was picked up many times. The read is 3 residues too short to cover the CDR3 end, so that end is filled in from the germline J gene. V gene TRBV18 combines with J gene TRBJ1-1; possibly TRBD1 for D (6 bases). The ends were cut back, 0 bases at V and 5 bases at J, with 13 bases in the middle. Germline values: CDR1 KGHSH, CDR2 LQKENI. The CDR3 spans 15 residues. The CDR3 reads CASSPPAGAGTEAFF. The CDR3 DNA, read in part, is TGTGCCAGCTCACCACCGGCAGGGGCTGGTACTGAA.

This clone was recorded at least ten times. The CDR3 end is not reached by the read, which stops 3 residues before it; the germline J gene fills it in. This rearrangement joins TRBV7-6 to TRBJ2-7, with 10 bases matching TRBD2. The CDR3 sequence is 15 residues long. The germline V gene encodes CDR1 SGHVS and CDR2 FNYEAQ. V shed 1 base, J shed 6 bases, and the junction held 6 bases outside the gene matches. CDR3 DNA, as far as it was read: TGTGCCAGCAGCTTAGGAGCGGGAGGGCACTTCGAG. Translation: CASSLGAGGHFE. The CDR3 as a whole reads CASSLGAGGHFEQYF.

This clone occurred many times. The sequenced fragment ends 3 residues before the CDR3 boundary, so the rest is inferred from the germline J gene. The genes are TRBV13 and TRBJ2-1, with D possibly being TRBD2 (6 bases). Germline lookup yields CDR1 PRHDT and CDR2 FYEKMQ (reference sequence). V was cut by 3 bases and J by 9 bases, with 15 bases left in between. This CDR3 has 14 amino acids. The CDR3 loop reads CASSFRDLEGEQFF. The CDR3 bases that were read are TGTGCCAGCAGCTTCCGGGACTTGGAGGGTGAG.